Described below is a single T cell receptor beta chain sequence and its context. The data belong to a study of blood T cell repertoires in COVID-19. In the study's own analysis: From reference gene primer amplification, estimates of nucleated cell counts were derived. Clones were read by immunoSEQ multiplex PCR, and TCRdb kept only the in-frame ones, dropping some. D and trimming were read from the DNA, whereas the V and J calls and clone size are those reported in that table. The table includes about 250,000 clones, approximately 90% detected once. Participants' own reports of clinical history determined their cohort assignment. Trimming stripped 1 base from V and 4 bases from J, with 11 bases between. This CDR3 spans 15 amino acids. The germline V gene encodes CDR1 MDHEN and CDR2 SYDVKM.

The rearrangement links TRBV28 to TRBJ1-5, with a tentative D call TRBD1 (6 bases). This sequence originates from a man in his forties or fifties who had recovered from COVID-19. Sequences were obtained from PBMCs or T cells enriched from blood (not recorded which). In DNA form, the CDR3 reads TGTGCCAGCAGTTTATCAGGGGCGCGTAATCAGCCCCAGCATTTT. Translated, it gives CASSLSGARNQPQHF. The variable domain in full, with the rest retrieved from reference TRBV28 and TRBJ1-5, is DVKVTQSSRYLVKRTGEKVFLECVQDMDHENMFWYRQDPGLGLRLIYFSYDVKMKEKGDIPEGYSVSREKKERFSLILESASTNQTSMYLCASSLSGARNQPQHFGDGTRLSIL.